Below, 32 T cell receptor beta chains from the same sample are listed, as sequenced in a study of shared clonotypes between healthy human individuals. Here immunoSEQ multiplex PCR was the method, and the copy in TCRdb shows in-frame clones only, minus some. The table includes around 500,000 clones, around 73% detected once. Sequenced: PBMCs. All receptors derive from a woman between 40 and 50 years old in good health. Some clones in this sample may be carry-over from other donors' samples.

The rearrangement links TRBV5-1 to TRBJ2-7; no firm D call. The germline V gene encodes CDR1 SGHRS and CDR2 YFSETQ. V lost 1 base to trimming and J lost 4 bases, with 12 bases between them. This CDR3 has 14 residues. CDR3 sequence reads: CASSLNARSYEQYF. Written as DNA, the CDR3 is TGCGCCAGCAGCTTGAACGCCCGATCGTACGAGCAGTACTTC.

This chain links TRBV6-5 with TRBJ2-5; 8 bases map to TRBD1. CDR1 MNHEY and CDR2 SVGAGI come from the germline V gene. V lost 7 bases, J lost 5 bases, and 9 bases stayed unmatched. The CDR3 runs 14 residues. This chain's CDR3 is CASIGAGGVETQYF. The CDR3 DNA reads as TGTGCCAGCATAGGAGCAGGGGGCGTGGAGACCCAGTACTTC.

In its sample, this clone was seen a few times. The CDR3 spells CASSLGGQPQHF. CDR3 DNA: TGTGCCAGCAGCTTAGGGGGGCAGCCCCAGCATTTT. The chain has TRBV7-2 and TRBJ1-5, with D possibly matching TRBD1 (5 bases). Deletions cut 1 base from V and 7 bases from J, with 5 bases between. Germline CDR1 is SGHTA and CDR2 is FQGNSA. The length of the CDR3 is 12 residues.

V and J are TRBV10-3 and TRBJ2-7; 7 bases map to TRBD1. Germline CDR1 ENHRY, CDR2 SYGVKD. Trimming removed 10 bases from V and 2 bases from J; junction bases left unmatched: 17. This CDR3 spans 16 amino acids. The CDR3 DNA follows: TGTGCCACGTCAAGGGACAGCTCCAGAATCACCTACGAGCAGTACTTC. Translated, it gives CATSRDSSRITYEQYF.

CDR3: CSVVVSVDTQYF. CDR3 in DNA: TGCAGCGTTGTAGTGTCTGTAGATACGCAGTATTTT. The chain has TRBV29-1 and TRBJ2-3; no reliable D call. Germline V gene data show CDR1 as SQVTM and CDR2 as ANQGSEA. V was clipped by 4 bases and J by 5 bases, with 10 bases between them. The CDR3 has 12 amino acids.

This clone was seen once. V and J are TRBV27 and TRBJ1-2; 8 nucleotides line up with TRBD1. V was pared by 6 bases and J by 4 bases, with 7 bases of the junction left unmatched. Germline CDR1 and CDR2: MNHEY and SMNVEV (reference sequence). The CDR3 length is 14 residues. The CDR3 DNA reads as TGTGCCAGCAGCCGACAGGGGAGTATCTATGGCTACACCTTC. It is translated as CASSRQGSIYGYTF.

In DNA, the CDR3 is TGTGCCAGTAGGAAGGACAGTAATGAAAAACTGTTTTTT. Translation: CASRKDSNEKLFF. The chain carries TRBV19 and TRBJ1-4, with a possible D match to TRBD1 (6 bases). The CDR3 consists of 13 residues. V lost 6 bases and J 4 bases, leaving 9 bases between the germline ends. Germline CDR1 and CDR2: LNHDA and SQIVND (reference sequence). The variable domain in full, with the rest retrieved from reference TRBV19 and TRBJ1-4, is DGGITQSPKYLFRKEGQNVTLSCEQNLNHDAMYWYRQDPGQGLRLIYYSQIVNDFQKGDIAEGYSVSREKKESFPLTVTSAQKNPTAFYLCASRKDSNEKLFFGSGTQLSVL.

This clone has more than one count but fewer than ten. The rearrangement links TRBV2 to TRBJ1-1; a weak D match, TRBD1 (6 bases). Germline V gene data show CDR1 as SNHLY and CDR2 as FYNNEI. The CDR3 runs 11 residues. Deletions cut 3 bases from V and 11 bases from J, with 10 bases between. The CDR3 loop reads CASSEGGRAFF. The CDR3, as DNA: TGTGCCAGCAGTGAGGGGGGCAGGGCTTTCTTT.

This clone came up once. The genes are TRBV5-1 and TRBJ2-1, with a possible D match to TRBD2 (5 bases). This CDR3 is built from 15 residues. Germline CDR1 is SGHRS and CDR2 is YFSETQ. Trimming removed 0 bases at V and 4 bases at J, with 11 bases between. The chain's CDR3 is CASSLVGVEYNEQFF. CDR3 nucleotide sequence: TGCGCCAGCAGCTTGGTGGGAGTAGAGTACAATGAGCAGTTCTTC.

J is TRBJ1-4 and V is TRBV18; 8 positions match TRBD1. V lost 2 bases, J lost 7 bases, and 9 bases stayed unmatched. Germline V gene sequence: CDR1 KGHSH, CDR2 LQKENI. This CDR3 has 16 amino acids. The chain's CDR3 is CASSPSGGYFSEKLFF. The CDR3 DNA reads as TGTGCCAGCTCACCATCAGGGGGCTATTTTAGTGAAAAACTGTTTTTT.

This chain joins TRBV19 and TRBJ1-2; D uncertain. The V gene's germline CDR1 is LNHDA and CDR2 SQIVND (reference sequence). The CDR3 covers 11 residues. With 7 bases removed from V and 7 bases from J, the gap between germline ends came to 10 bases. This CDR3 is CASIGGTGYTF. Here the CDR3 DNA reads TGTGCCAGTATCGGAGGCACTGGCTACACCTTC.

The chain joins TRBV28 to TRBJ1-1; D not resolved. CDR1 is MDHEN and CDR2 is SYDVKM in the germline V gene. This CDR3 comprises 14 residues. The V gene lost 0 bases and the J gene lost 1 base, with 6 bases spanning the gap. CDR3 region: CASSLWAKNTEAFF. The CDR3 bases are TGTGCCAGCAGTTTATGGGCAAAGAACACTGAAGCTTTCTTT.

The chain links TRBV10-3 to TRBJ2-3; D is uncertain. V dropped 0 bases and J dropped 6 bases, with 16 bases sitting between them. Germline-derived CDR1 and CDR2 are ENHRY and SYGVKD. The CDR3 contains 16 residues. The CDR3 region is CAISESGDPTIDTQYF. In DNA, the CDR3 is TGTGCCATCAGTGAGTCAGGAGATCCGACAATTGATACGCAGTATTTT.

V gene TRBV7-8 combines with J gene TRBJ2-7; 8 bases are a match to TRBD2. The V gene end was trimmed by 4 bases and the J gene end by 6 bases; junction bases not matched to a gene: 2. CDR1 is SGHVS, CDR2 FQNEAQ, per germline. This CDR3 is 12 amino acids long. The DNA for the CDR3 is TGTGCCAGCAGCTCCGGACTAGCCGAGCAGTACTTC. Translated, it gives CASSSGLAEQYF.

As concerns this clone: A much bigger clone sits one base away, suggesting this may be a read error. The DNA for the CDR3 is TGTGCCAGCAGCAAGACAGATTATGGCTACGCCTTC. Translating gives CASSKTDYGYAF. The chain recombines TRBV7-9 with TRBJ1-2, with D possibly being TRBD1 (5 bases). The CDR3 is 12 residues long. The germline CDR1 and CDR2 sequences are SEHNR and FQNEAQ (reference sequence).

J is TRBJ2-6 and V is TRBV5-6; no firm D call. CDR1 SGHDT and CDR2 YYEEEE come from the germline V gene. The V and J ends lost 2 bases and 0 bases respectively, with 15 bases between them. The CDR3 covers 18 residues. The CDR3 bases are TGTGCCAGCAGCTTAATTATGAAATCAAACTCTGGGGCCAACGTCCTGACTTTC. It specifies CASSLIMKSNSGANVLTF.

There are a few counts of this clone. One end of the junction is discordant with germline, which a read error may explain. The CDR3 spells CASRAGQAYSF. CDR3 DNA sequence: TGTGCCAGCAGAGCGGGACAGGCGTATAGCTTC. The chain couples TRBV28 to TRBJ1-2; 8 nucleotides match TRBD1. This CDR3 has 11 amino acids. In germline, CDR1 is MDHEN, CDR2 SYDVKM.

The rearrangement links TRBV10-3 to TRBJ2-3; D remains ambiguous. V shed 8 bases and J shed 4 bases, with 10 bases lying between them. Germline CDR1 ENHRY, CDR2 SYGVKD. The CDR3 totals 12 residues. The chain's CDR3 is CAIARTADTQYF. CDR3 in DNA: TGTGCCATCGCCAGAACGGCAGATACGCAGTATTTT.

V gene TRBV2 combines with J gene TRBJ2-5; D might be TRBD1 or TRBD2, each matching 5 bases. There are 15 residues in the CDR3. Trimming shortened V by 6 bases and J by 0 bases, and 14 bases separated the two germline ends. The germline V gene has CDR1 SNHLY and CDR2 FYNNEI. This CDR3 reads CASSPEGRYQETQYF. The CDR3 bases are TGTGCCAGCAGCCCAGAGGGGCGGTACCAAGAGACCCAGTACTTC.

The rearrangement joins TRBV6-1 to TRBJ2-1; a possible D gene is TRBD2 (6 bases). This CDR3 is built from 17 residues. Trimming removed 2 bases at V and 6 bases at J, with 20 bases between. The germline V gene has CDR1 MNHNS and CDR2 SASEGT. The CDR3 protein is CASSESRESVQPNEQFF. In DNA form, the CDR3 reads TGTGCCAGCAGTGAATCACGGGAGTCGGTTCAACCCAATGAGCAGTTCTTC.

A few counts support this clone. This chain joins TRBV9 and TRBJ2-2, with 11 positions matching TRBD2. The CDR3 loop spans 15 amino acids. Losses at the gene ends were 2 bases for V and 4 bases for J; bases not matched to a gene: 1. The V gene's germline CDR1 is SGDLS and CDR2 YYNGEE. The DNA of the CDR3 is TGTGCCAGCAGCGTTAGCGGGAGGGCCACCGGGGAGCTGTTTTTT. It is translated as CASSVSGRATGELFF.

This clone was observed many times. J is TRBJ1-5 and V is TRBV6-1; D is unclear. Per germline, CDR1 MNHNS and CDR2 SASEGT. The V and J ends lost 3 bases and 7 bases respectively, with 13 bases between them. CDR3 length equals 14 residues. CDR3 DNA: TGTGCCAGCAGTGAGGGTTTTGAGGGACAGCCCCAGCATTTT. Translating it yields CASSEGFEGQPQHF.

The V gene is TRBV19, the J gene TRBJ2-3; 8 bases map to TRBD1. Per germline, CDR1 LNHDA and CDR2 SQIVND (reference sequence). Germline trimming cut 6 bases from V and 2 bases from J; bases unmatched to any gene: 7. The CDR3 is 15 amino acids. The DNA for the CDR3 is TGTGCCAGTAGCAGGGGGGACAGGCACACAGATACGCAGTATTTT. Protein product: CASSRGDRHTDTQYF.

This chain's CDR3 is CASSLALGGLAEAFF. The CDR3 region has the DNA TGTGCCAGCAGCTTAGCGTTGGGGGGGTTGGCTGAAGCTTTCTTT. V gene TRBV7-2 combines with J gene TRBJ1-1; possible D gene TRBD1, 5 bases. Germline CDR1 is SGHTA and CDR2 is FQGNSA. V was cut by 0 bases and J by 6 bases, with 14 bases left in between. This CDR3 has 15 residues. Supplemented by reference TRBV7-2 and TRBJ1-1, the full variable domain reads GAGVSQSPSNKVTEKGKDVELRCDPISGHTALYWYRQSLGQGLEFLIYFQGNSAPDKSGLPSDRFSAERTGGSVSTLTIQRTQQEDSAVYLCASSLALGGLAEAFFGQGTRLTVV.

V gene TRBV15 combines with J gene TRBJ2-3; 10 bases are a match to TRBD2. This CDR3 is built from 16 residues. From germline, CDR1 is LNHNV and CDR2 YYDKDF (reference sequence). The V segment lost 1 base and the J segment 6 bases; nucleotides outside the gene matches: 7. CDR3 nucleotide sequence: TGTGCCACCAGCAGAGCGAGCGGGAGGGCCAGGGATACGCAGTATTTT. As protein: CATSRASGRARDTQYF.

The chain carries TRBV5-4 and TRBJ2-5, with 8 bases aligning to TRBD1. CDR1 is SGHNT, CDR2 YYREEE, per germline (reference sequence). V gave up 2 bases and J gave up 7 bases; unmatched junction bases: 7. CDR3 length: 14 amino acids. CDR3 residues: CASSFGDRRGTQYF. In DNA form, the CDR3 reads TGTGCCAGCAGCTTTGGGGACAGGAGGGGGACCCAGTACTTC.

The count of this clone is one. This chain links TRBV5-1 with TRBJ1-2, with TRBD1 matching 7 bases. With V trimmed by 4 bases and J by 0 bases, 6 bases remained unmatched. The CDR3 runs to 15 residues. CDR1 and CDR2 from the germline V gene are SGHRS and YFSETQ. As DNA, the CDR3 is TGCGCCAGCAGCGCCCGACAGGGAACTAACTATGGCTACACCTTC. Protein: CASSARQGTNYGYTF.

This clone appeared a few times. The rearrangement links TRBV30 to TRBJ1-2; 9 bases match TRBD1. V lost 4 bases, J lost 3 bases, and 9 bases stayed unmatched. Per the germline V gene, CDR1 is GTSNPN and CDR2 is SVGIG (reference sequence). CDR3 length: 15 residues. The CDR3 here is CAWTTGTGSDYGYTF. The CDR3 DNA reads as TGTGCCTGGACCACCGGGACAGGGAGCGACTATGGCTACACCTTC.

This clone was seen a handful of times. The V call is TRBV7-9, the J call TRBJ2-7, with 10 positions matching TRBD1. The CDR3 spans 13 residues. J lost 6 bases, V lost 1 base, and 0 bases had no gene match. Germline CDR1 is SEHNR and CDR2 is FQNEAQ (reference sequence). CDR3 coding DNA: TGTGCCAGCAGCTTAGGGACAGGGGGCGAGCAGTACTTC. As protein: CASSLGTGGEQYF.

The J gene is TRBJ1-1, the V gene TRBV6-5; 8 positions match TRBD1. After removal of 7 bases from V and 5 bases from J, the junction contained 6 bases not matched to a gene. The CDR3 is 13 residues long. Per the germline V gene, CDR1 is MNHEY and CDR2 is SVGAGI. CDR3 protein: CASTRTGKTEAFF. CDR3 coding DNA: TGTGCCAGCACCCGGACAGGGAAGACTGAAGCTTTCTTT.

For the CDR3, the DNA is TGCAGCGTTGGCCTTAACCACTACGAGCAGTACTTC. Residues: CSVGLNHYEQYF. The chain uses TRBV29-1 and TRBJ2-7; D gene uncertain. Germline V gene data show CDR1 as SQVTM and CDR2 as ANQGSEA. V lost 4 bases to trimming and J lost 3 bases, with 10 bases between them. The CDR3 covers 12 residues.

The chain employs TRBV19 and TRBJ2-1; 9 bases fit TRBD2. Trimming cost V 6 bases and J 6 bases; bases outside gene matches: 12. The CDR3 covers 16 residues. Germline CDR1 reads LNHDA; CDR2 reads SQIVND (reference sequence). CDR3: CASSSPWREGTNEQFF. DNA of the CDR3: TGTGCCAGTAGCAGCCCGTGGCGGGAGGGCACCAATGAGCAGTTCTTC.